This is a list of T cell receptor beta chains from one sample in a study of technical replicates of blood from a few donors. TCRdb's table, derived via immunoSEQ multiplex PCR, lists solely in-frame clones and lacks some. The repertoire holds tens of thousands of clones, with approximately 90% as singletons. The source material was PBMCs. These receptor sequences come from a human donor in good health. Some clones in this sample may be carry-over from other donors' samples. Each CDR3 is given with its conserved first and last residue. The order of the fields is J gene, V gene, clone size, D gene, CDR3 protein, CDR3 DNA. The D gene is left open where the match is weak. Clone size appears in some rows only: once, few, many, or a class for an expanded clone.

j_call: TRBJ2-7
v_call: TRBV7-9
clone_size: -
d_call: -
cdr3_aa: CASSFVLLEQYF
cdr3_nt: TGTGCCAGCAGCTTCGTCCTTCTCGAGCAGTACTTC

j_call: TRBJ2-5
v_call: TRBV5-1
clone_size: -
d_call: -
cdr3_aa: CASSLDAGTRNGQYF
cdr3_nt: TGCGCCAGCAGCTTGGATGCCGGCACGCGGAATGGCCAGTACTTC

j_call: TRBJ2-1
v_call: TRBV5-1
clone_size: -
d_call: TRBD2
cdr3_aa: CASSPGTSGSEQFF
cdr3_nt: TGCGCCAGCAGCCCCGGGACTAGCGGTAGTGAGCAGTTCTTC

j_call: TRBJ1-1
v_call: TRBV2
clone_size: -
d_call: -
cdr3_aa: CASRHGGAEAFF
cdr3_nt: TGTGCCAGCAGGCACGGCGGGGCTGAAGCTTTCTTT

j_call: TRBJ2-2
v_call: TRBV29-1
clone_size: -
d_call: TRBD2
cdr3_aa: CSGTGGNANTGELFF
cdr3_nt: TGCAGCGGTACGGGGGGGAACGCGAACACCGGGGAGCTGTTTTTT

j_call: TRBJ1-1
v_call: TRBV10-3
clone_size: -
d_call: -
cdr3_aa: CASMGGYTMNTEAFF
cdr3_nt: TGTGCCTCCATGGGGGGGTATACCATGAACACTGAAGCTTTCTTT

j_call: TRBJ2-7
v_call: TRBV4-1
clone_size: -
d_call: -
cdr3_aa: CASSQGAVASGYAYEQYF
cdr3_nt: TGCGCCAGCAGCCAAGGGGCAGTCGCAAGTGGTTACGCGTACGAGCAGTACTTC

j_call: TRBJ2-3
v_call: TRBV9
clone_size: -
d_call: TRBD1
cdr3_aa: CASSVDRAVRDTQYF
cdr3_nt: TGTGCCAGCAGCGTGGACAGGGCGGTCAGAGATACGCAGTATTTT

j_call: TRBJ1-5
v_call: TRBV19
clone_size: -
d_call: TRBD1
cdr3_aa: CASNPTGVFGNQPQHF
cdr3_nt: TGTGCCAGTAATCCGACAGGGGTATTCGGCAATCAGCCCCAGCATTTT

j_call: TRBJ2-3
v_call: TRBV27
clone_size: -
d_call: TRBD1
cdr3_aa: CARLGTGVRDTQYF
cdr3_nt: TGTGCCAGGCTCGGGACAGGGGTAAGAGATACGCAGTATTTT

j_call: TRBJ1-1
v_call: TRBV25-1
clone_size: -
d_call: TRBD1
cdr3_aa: CASSDPFGGTEGFF
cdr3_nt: TGTGCCAGCAGTGACCCGTTCGGCGGGACAGAGGGTTTCTTT

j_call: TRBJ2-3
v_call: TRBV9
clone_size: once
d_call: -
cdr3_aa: CASSPSGGAGADTQYF
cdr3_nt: TGTGCCAGCAGCCCCAGTGGAGGGGCCGGTGCCGATACGCAGTATTTT

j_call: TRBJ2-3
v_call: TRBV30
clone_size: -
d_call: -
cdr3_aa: CAWSKGAGGTDTQYF
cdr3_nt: TGTGCCTGGAGTAAAGGGGCAGGGGGCACAGATACGCAGTATTTT

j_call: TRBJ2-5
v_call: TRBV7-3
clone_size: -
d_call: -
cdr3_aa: CASAMGPSETQYF
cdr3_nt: TGTGCCAGCGCCATGGGGCCGTCAGAGACCCAGTACTTC

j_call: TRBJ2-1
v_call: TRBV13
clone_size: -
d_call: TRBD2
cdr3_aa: CASSLGLAGVPRYNEQFF
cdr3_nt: TGTGCCAGCAGCTTAGGACTAGCGGGGGTCCCCCGCTACAATGAGCAGTTCTTC

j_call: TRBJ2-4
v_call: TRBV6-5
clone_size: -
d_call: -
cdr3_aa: CASSYDPTVAKNIQYF
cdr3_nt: TGTGCCAGCAGTTACGATCCGACTGTAGCCAAAAACATTCAGTACTTC